This is a list of T cell receptor beta chains from one sample in a study of tumor-infiltrating lymphocytes in primary liver carcinoma. A single record per CDR3 protein comes from TCRdb applying MiXCR to the multiplex PCR reads. The sample records about 180,000 distinct CDR3 sequences, about 60% being singletons. Sequenced input: peripheral blood. All receptors come from a man aged 40-49 years with primary liver carcinoma and hepatitis B virus infection. Both conserved end residues are part of each CDR3. The order of the fields is J gene, clone size, V gene, D gene, CDR3 DNA, CDR3 protein. The D gene is left open where the match is weak. Rows give clone size only sometimes, using once, few, many, or a class for an expanded clone.

j_call: TRBJ1-2; clone_size: -; v_call: TRBV4-2; d_call: TRBD1; cdr3_nt: TGTGCCAGCAGCCAAGATGGTGGACAGGGATCTCTTGGCTACACCTTC; cdr3_aa: CASSQDGGQGSLGYTF
j_call: TRBJ1-5; clone_size: -; v_call: TRBV4-1; d_call: -; cdr3_nt: TGCGCCAGCAGCCTCAATTGGGGGGCGACCGATAAGCCCCAGCATTTT; cdr3_aa: CASSLNWGATDKPQHF
j_call: TRBJ2-5; clone_size: many; v_call: TRBV11-2; d_call: -; cdr3_nt: TGTGCCGGCAGCAATCAGGGGGAGACCCAGTACTTC; cdr3_aa: CAGSNQGETQYF
j_call: TRBJ1-2; clone_size: many; v_call: TRBV11-2; d_call: TRBD1; cdr3_nt: TGTGCCAGCAGCTTAGTAAGGGGGCCTTATTATGGCTACACCTTC; cdr3_aa: CASSLVRGPYYGYTF
j_call: TRBJ2-7; clone_size: -; v_call: TRBV6-6; d_call: -; cdr3_nt: TGTGCCAGCAGTTATCTTAGCGGAAATCCCTACGAGCAGTACTTC; cdr3_aa: CASSYLSGNPYEQYF
j_call: TRBJ2-7; clone_size: -; v_call: TRBV12-3/TRBV12-4; d_call: -; cdr3_nt: TGTGCCAGTAGTCCCACGGATAGGGCCCAGTACTTC; cdr3_aa: CASSPTDRAQYF
j_call: TRBJ2-1; clone_size: -; v_call: TRBV5-1; d_call: TRBD2; cdr3_nt: TGCGCCAGCAGCTTGGAAGTGGGGACGGGAGGCGATGAGCAGTTCTTC; cdr3_aa: CASSLEVGTGGDEQFF
j_call: TRBJ2-7; clone_size: many; v_call: TRBV29-1; d_call: -; cdr3_nt: TGCAGCGTGGGGGACGGACCCTTCGAGCAGTACTTC; cdr3_aa: CSVGDGPFEQYF
j_call: TRBJ1-5; clone_size: -; v_call: TRBV6-5; d_call: TRBD1; cdr3_nt: TGTGCCAGCAGAGTGGGACAGGTCGCCAATCAGCCCCAGCATTTT; cdr3_aa: CASRVGQVANQPQHF
j_call: TRBJ2-1; clone_size: few; v_call: TRBV10-3; d_call: -; cdr3_nt: TGTGCCATCAGTGAGAGTCTCAAGCCCCATAATGAGCAGTTCTTC; cdr3_aa: CAISESLKPHNEQFF
j_call: TRBJ2-2; clone_size: few; v_call: TRBV12-3/TRBV12-4; d_call: -; cdr3_nt: TGTGCCAGCAGTTTAAGGGCAGGGAAAGGTGACGGGGAGCTGTTTTTT; cdr3_aa: CASSLRAGKGDGELFF
j_call: TRBJ2-7; clone_size: -; v_call: TRBV11-3; d_call: TRBD2; cdr3_nt: TGTGCCAGCAGCTCAGGGACTAGCGGGAGTCATAGGGGGCAGTACTTC; cdr3_aa: CASSSGTSGSHRGQYF
j_call: TRBJ2-5; clone_size: -; v_call: TRBV6-6; d_call: -; cdr3_nt: TGTGCCAGCAGTTACTCGACGGGAGCTATTGAGACCCAGTGCTTC; cdr3_aa: CASSYSTGAIETQCF
j_call: TRBJ2-5; clone_size: -; v_call: TRBV10-3; d_call: TRBD1; cdr3_nt: TGTGCCATTGGACAGGGGGAGACCCAGTACTTC; cdr3_aa: CAIGQGETQYF
j_call: TRBJ2-1; clone_size: -; v_call: TRBV6-5; d_call: -; cdr3_nt: TGTGCCAGCAGTCTCGACAGGCCTGAGTACAATGAGCAGTTCTTC; cdr3_aa: CASSLDRPEYNEQFF
j_call: TRBJ2-7; clone_size: -; v_call: TRBV11-1; d_call: -; cdr3_nt: TGTGCCTGCAGCGCCAGGGGTTTGTCCATCGAGCAGTACTTC; cdr3_aa: CACSARGLSIEQYF
j_call: TRBJ2-7; clone_size: -; v_call: TRBV11-2; d_call: TRBD2; cdr3_nt: TGTGCCAGCAGCTTAGTAGGGACTAACATGTACGAGCAGTACTTC; cdr3_aa: CASSLVGTNMYEQYF
j_call: TRBJ1-1; clone_size: few; v_call: TRBV12-5; d_call: -; cdr3_nt: TGTGCTAGTGGTTTGTCGGTCGGATCGAACACTGAAGCTTTCTTT; cdr3_aa: CASGLSVGSNTEAFF
j_call: TRBJ2-1; clone_size: once; v_call: TRBV11-2; d_call: -; cdr3_nt: TGTGCCAGCAGCTTACTTATCGGGAGTGTTTTCAATGAGCAGTTCTTC; cdr3_aa: CASSLLIGSVFNEQFF
j_call: TRBJ2-3; clone_size: -; v_call: TRBV29-1; d_call: TRBD1; cdr3_nt: TGCAGCGGTAGATACGGGACAGGGGCGGCAGATACGCAGTATTTT; cdr3_aa: CSGRYGTGAADTQYF
j_call: TRBJ2-5; clone_size: many; v_call: TRBV11-2; d_call: -; cdr3_nt: TGTGCCAGCAGCTTAGATTTGGAGACCCAGTACTTC; cdr3_aa: CASSLDLETQYF
j_call: TRBJ1-2; clone_size: -; v_call: TRBV6-5; d_call: -; cdr3_nt: TGTGCCAGCAGTTACTCGGGGGAAGGGTATGGCTACACCTTC; cdr3_aa: CASSYSGEGYGYTF
j_call: TRBJ2-2; clone_size: -; v_call: TRBV11-2; d_call: TRBD1; cdr3_nt: TGTGCTAGCAGCATACAGGGGCCGGACACCGGGGAGCTGTTTTTT; cdr3_aa: CASSIQGPDTGELFF
j_call: TRBJ2-4; clone_size: -; v_call: TRBV30; d_call: -; cdr3_nt: TGTGCCTGGAGTGTAGAAGCAGGTACAGCCAAAAACATTCAGTACTTC; cdr3_aa: CAWSVEAGTAKNIQYF
j_call: TRBJ2-1; clone_size: few; v_call: TRBV4-1; d_call: -; cdr3_nt: TGCGCCAGCAGCCAAGATTTCAGGGATGAGCAGTTCTTC; cdr3_aa: CASSQDFRDEQFF
j_call: TRBJ2-7; clone_size: -; v_call: TRBV10-3; d_call: -; cdr3_nt: TGTGCCATCAGAGACAGTAAATCCTACGAGCGGTACTTC; cdr3_aa: CAIRDSKSYERYF
j_call: TRBJ1-5; clone_size: -; v_call: TRBV6-6; d_call: TRBD1; cdr3_nt: TGTGCCAGCAGGGTCCTCGGACAGGGTGGCGGTCAGCCCCAGCATTTT; cdr3_aa: CASRVLGQGGGQPQHF
j_call: TRBJ2-2; clone_size: -; v_call: TRBV12-3/TRBV12-4; d_call: TRBD2; cdr3_nt: TGTGCCAGCAGACTAGCGGGAACCGGGGAGCTGTTTTTT; cdr3_aa: CASRLAGTGELFF
j_call: TRBJ2-5; clone_size: -; v_call: TRBV29-1; d_call: -; cdr3_nt: TGCAGCCTTGGCCGGGTCCTGCCAGAGACCCAGTACTTC; cdr3_aa: CSLGRVLPETQYF
j_call: TRBJ2-1; clone_size: -; v_call: TRBV29-1; d_call: TRBD1; cdr3_nt: TGCAGCGTTGCGACAGGGAGAAGGGCCTACGATGAGCAGTTCTTC; cdr3_aa: CSVATGRRAYDEQFF
j_call: TRBJ2-7; clone_size: -; v_call: TRBV11-2; d_call: TRBD1; cdr3_nt: TGTGCCAGCAGCTTAGTCTACCACCCGGACAGGGGACCACGCTACGAGCAGTACTTC; cdr3_aa: CASSLVYHPDRGPRYEQYF
j_call: TRBJ2-1; clone_size: many; v_call: TRBV11-2; d_call: -; cdr3_nt: TGTGCCAGCACCCTGTACAATGAGCAGTTCTTC; cdr3_aa: CASTLYNEQFF
j_call: TRBJ2-2; clone_size: many; v_call: TRBV29-1; d_call: -; cdr3_nt: TGCAGCGTTTGGCACACCGGGGAGCTGTTTTTT; cdr3_aa: CSVWHTGELFF
j_call: TRBJ2-7; clone_size: few; v_call: TRBV11-2; d_call: -; cdr3_nt: TGTGCCAGCAGCTTAAATAGGGGAACCTCCTACGAGCAGTACTTC; cdr3_aa: CASSLNRGTSYEQYF
j_call: TRBJ2-6; clone_size: once; v_call: TRBV29-1; d_call: TRBD1; cdr3_nt: TGCAGCGTTGCTACAGGGGCTGGGGCCAACGTGCTGACTTTC; cdr3_aa: CSVATGAGANVLTF
j_call: TRBJ1-1; clone_size: -; v_call: TRBV14; d_call: -; cdr3_nt: TGTGCCAGCAGCCAATCCATGCTTACGGGGACTGAAGCTTTCTTT; cdr3_aa: CASSQSMLTGTEAFF
j_call: TRBJ1-1; clone_size: -; v_call: TRBV6-5; d_call: TRBD1; cdr3_nt: TGTGCCAGCAGTTACATCGACAGGGGAATGTGCACTGAAGCTTTCTTT; cdr3_aa: CASSYIDRGMCTEAFF
j_call: TRBJ2-2; clone_size: few; v_call: TRBV5-4; d_call: TRBD2; cdr3_nt: TGTGCTAGCAGTATTGGAATAGCGGGAGAGACCGGGGAGCTGTTTTTT; cdr3_aa: CASSIGIAGETGELFF
j_call: TRBJ2-1; clone_size: -; v_call: TRBV12-3/TRBV12-4; d_call: -; cdr3_nt: TGTGCCTGCAGCCGCCAGGAAGGGGACAAAGAGCAGTTCTTC; cdr3_aa: CACSRQEGDKEQFF
j_call: TRBJ2-5; clone_size: -; v_call: TRBV11-2; d_call: -; cdr3_nt: TGTGCCAGCAGCTTAGGGACTGTTATATCAGAGACACCGTACTTC; cdr3_aa: CASSLGTVISETPYF
j_call: TRBJ2-3; clone_size: -; v_call: TRBV6-5; d_call: TRBD2; cdr3_nt: TGTGCCAGCAGTTACGGACTGGGACTAACGGGGCATACGCAGTATTTT; cdr3_aa: CASSYGLGLTGHTQYF
j_call: TRBJ2-2; clone_size: few; v_call: TRBV6-1; d_call: TRBD1; cdr3_nt: TGTGCCAGCAGTGAAGCAGGGACAGGGCCCGGGGAGCTGTTTTTT; cdr3_aa: CASSEAGTGPGELFF
j_call: TRBJ1-2; clone_size: -; v_call: TRBV6-1; d_call: -; cdr3_nt: TGTGCCAGCAGTGATGTTGGGGACGGCTACACCTTC; cdr3_aa: CASSDVGDGYTF
j_call: TRBJ1-5; clone_size: -; v_call: TRBV6-5; d_call: -; cdr3_nt: TGTGCCAGCAATGACCGGTTGACGAATCAGCCCCGGCATTTT; cdr3_aa: CASNDRLTNQPRHF
j_call: TRBJ2-5; clone_size: -; v_call: TRBV6-6; d_call: -; cdr3_nt: TGTGCCAGCAGTTACTCGATGCGGGCTAGCGAGCAAGAGATCCAGTACTTC; cdr3_aa: CASSYSMRASEQEIQYF
j_call: TRBJ1-2; clone_size: -; v_call: TRBV11-2; d_call: TRBD1; cdr3_nt: TGTGCCAGCAGCTTAGTTGGTACAGGGGGCGGCTTACATGGCTACACCTTC; cdr3_aa: CASSLVGTGGGLHGYTF
j_call: TRBJ2-3; clone_size: -; v_call: TRBV6-5; d_call: -; cdr3_nt: TGTGCCAGCAGTACGGCGGGGGATACGCAGTATTTT; cdr3_aa: CASSTAGDTQYF
j_call: TRBJ2-1; clone_size: -; v_call: TRBV10-3; d_call: -; cdr3_nt: TGTGCCATCACCACCGGAGGTAACGGGTACAATGAGCAGTGCTTC; cdr3_aa: CAITTGGNGYNEQCF
j_call: TRBJ1-1; clone_size: -; v_call: TRBV6-5; d_call: -; cdr3_nt: TGTGCCAGCAGGGGCACTGAAGCTTTCTTT; cdr3_aa: CASRGTEAFF
j_call: TRBJ2-2; clone_size: -; v_call: TRBV7-4; d_call: -; cdr3_nt: TGTGCCAGCAGCTTAGAGATGGACACCGGGGAGCTGTTTTTT; cdr3_aa: CASSLEMDTGELFF
j_call: TRBJ2-1; clone_size: -; v_call: TRBV7-8; d_call: TRBD1; cdr3_nt: TGTGCCAGCAGCTCCACCGGGACAGGGGCGGACAATGAGCAGTTCTTC; cdr3_aa: CASSSTGTGADNEQFF
j_call: TRBJ1-5; clone_size: -; v_call: TRBV6-6; d_call: -; cdr3_nt: TGTGCCATCAGTACTTACCAGGACAATCAGCCCCAGCATTTT; cdr3_aa: CAISTYQDNQPQHF